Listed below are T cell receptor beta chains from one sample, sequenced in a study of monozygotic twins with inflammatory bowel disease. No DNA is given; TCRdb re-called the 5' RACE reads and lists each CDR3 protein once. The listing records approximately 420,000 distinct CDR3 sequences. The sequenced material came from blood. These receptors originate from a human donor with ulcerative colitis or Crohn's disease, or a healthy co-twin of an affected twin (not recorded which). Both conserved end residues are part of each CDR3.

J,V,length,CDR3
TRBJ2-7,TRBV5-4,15,CASSSPRTEPYEQYF
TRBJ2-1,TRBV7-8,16,CASSLSPSGIGNEQFF
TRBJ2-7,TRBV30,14,CAWSISLPSHEQYF
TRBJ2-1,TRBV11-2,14,CASSLVISDNEQFF
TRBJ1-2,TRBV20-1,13,CSASLDRNYGYTF
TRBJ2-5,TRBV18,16,CASSPRLADLQETQYF
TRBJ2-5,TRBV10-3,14,CAISESLGYGTQYF
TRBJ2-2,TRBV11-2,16,CASRTNSGTNTGELFF
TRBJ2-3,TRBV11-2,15,CASSGGTGAKYTQYF
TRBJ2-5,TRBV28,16,CASSSSGQAAGETQYF
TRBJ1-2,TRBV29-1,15,CSAGPRSGFGNGYTF
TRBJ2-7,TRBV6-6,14,CATYTQQGSYEQYF
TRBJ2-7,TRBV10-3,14,CAIWEGLANHEQYF
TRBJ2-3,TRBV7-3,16,CASSLSSGRGTDTQYF
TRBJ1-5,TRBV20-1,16,CSARKPPGQGYQPQHF
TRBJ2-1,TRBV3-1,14,CASSQGRTSTSQFF
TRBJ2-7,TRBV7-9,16,CASSPGGLAGGGEQYF
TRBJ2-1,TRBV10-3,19,CAISESTEWSGRIYNEQFF
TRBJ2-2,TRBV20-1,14,CSASGFKNTGELFF
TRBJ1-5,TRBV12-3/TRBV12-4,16,CASSLAGRGPNQPQHF
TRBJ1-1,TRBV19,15,CASSIRTGLNTEAFF
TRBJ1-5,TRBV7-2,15,CASSLLGTGRQPQHF
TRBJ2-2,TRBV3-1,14,CASSQGLNTGELFF
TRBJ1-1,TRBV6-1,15,CASSASGQGATEAFF
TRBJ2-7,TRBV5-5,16,CASSRIAGGPQDEQYF
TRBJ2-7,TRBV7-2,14,CASSLSVAVYEQYF
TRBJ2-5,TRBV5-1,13,CASSLNREETQYF
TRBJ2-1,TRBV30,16,CAWSVGLAGGPDEQFF
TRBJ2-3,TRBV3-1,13,CASSRTSGDTQYF
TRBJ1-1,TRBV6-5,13,CASNPGLNTEAFF
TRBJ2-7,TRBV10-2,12,CASSESFYEQYF
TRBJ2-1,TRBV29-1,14,CSVSGGAKGNEQFF
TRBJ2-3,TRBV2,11,CASIRSDTQYF
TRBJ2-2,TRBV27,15,CASSLLAGAAGELFF
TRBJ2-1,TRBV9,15,CASSVGVGTYNEQFF
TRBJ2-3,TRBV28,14,CASSPNQHLATQYF
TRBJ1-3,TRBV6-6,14,CASSYGQAGNTIYF
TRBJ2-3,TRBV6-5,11,CASSGGGPQYF
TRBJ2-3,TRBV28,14,CASSFPSSTDTQYF
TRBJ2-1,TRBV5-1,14,CASRRVPDGNEQFF
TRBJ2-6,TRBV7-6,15,CASSSVISGANVLTF
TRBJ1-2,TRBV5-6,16,CASSLASGDYLYGYTF
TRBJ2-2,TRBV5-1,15,CASSLWASGPGELFF
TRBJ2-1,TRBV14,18,CASRDTRWGTSGRNEQFF
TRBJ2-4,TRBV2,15,CASSERTGAKNIQYF